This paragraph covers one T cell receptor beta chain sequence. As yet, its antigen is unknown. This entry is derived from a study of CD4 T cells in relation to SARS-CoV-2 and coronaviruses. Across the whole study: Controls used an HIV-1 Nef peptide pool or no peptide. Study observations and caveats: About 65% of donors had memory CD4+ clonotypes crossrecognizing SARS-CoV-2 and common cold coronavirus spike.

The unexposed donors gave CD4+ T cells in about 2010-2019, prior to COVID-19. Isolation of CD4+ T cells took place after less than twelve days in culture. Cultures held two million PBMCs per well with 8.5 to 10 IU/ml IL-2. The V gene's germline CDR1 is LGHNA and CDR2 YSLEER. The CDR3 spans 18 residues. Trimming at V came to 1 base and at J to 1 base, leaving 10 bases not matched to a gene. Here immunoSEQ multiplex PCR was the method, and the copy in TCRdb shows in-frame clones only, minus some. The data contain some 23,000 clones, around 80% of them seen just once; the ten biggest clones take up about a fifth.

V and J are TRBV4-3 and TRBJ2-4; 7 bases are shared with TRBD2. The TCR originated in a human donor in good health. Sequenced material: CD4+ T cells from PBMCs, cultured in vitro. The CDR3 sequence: CASSQATGGGLAKNIQYF. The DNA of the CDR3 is TGCGCCAGCAGCCAAGCCACGGGAGGTGGCCTTGCCAAAAACATTCAGTACTTC.